Listed below are T cell receptor beta chains from one sample, sequenced in a study of a mutant IDH1 vaccine in newly diagnosed glioma. Which antigens these TCRs recognize remains unknown. The repertoire was sequenced with immunoSEQ multiplex PCR; TCRdb's copy has only in-frame clones and lacks some. The table lists about 36,000 clones, over 70% of them singletons, with roughly 15% in the top ten. The specimen was peripheral blood mononuclear cells (PBMCs), collected from a glioma patient whose treatment included an IDH1 peptide vaccine. The origin of the receptors is a woman under 40 with glioma. Some clones in this sample may be carry-over from other donors' samples. CDR3s include the opening cysteine and the closing phenylalanine or tryptophan. Each record gives: J gene, V gene, CDR3 length, D gene, clone size, CDR3 protein, CDR3 DNA. The D gene is left open where the match is weak. Clone size is stated in some rows and not others, as once, few, many or a class when expanded.

j_gene: TRBJ1-1; v_gene: TRBV11-3; len: 15; d_gene: -; abundance: -; CDR3aa: CASSLDTQGYTEAFF; CDR3nt: TGTGCCAGCAGCTTAGATACCCAGGGGTACACTGAAGCTTTCTTT
j_gene: TRBJ2-5; v_gene: TRBV6-1; len: 13; d_gene: -; abundance: -; CDR3aa: CASSEYLGETQYF; CDR3nt: TGTGCCAGCAGTGAATACCTGGGGGAGACCCAGTACTTC
j_gene: TRBJ1-5; v_gene: TRBV6-6; len: 15; d_gene: -; abundance: -; CDR3aa: CASSYSRREGQPQHF; CDR3nt: TGTGCCAGCAGTTACTCGCGGAGGGAGGGTCAGCCCCAGCATTTT
j_gene: TRBJ2-6; v_gene: TRBV13; len: 17; d_gene: -; abundance: -; CDR3aa: CASSSLTGSSGANVLTF; CDR3nt: TGTGCCAGCAGCAGCCTAACAGGGAGCTCTGGGGCCAACGTCCTGACTTTC
j_gene: TRBJ2-7; v_gene: TRBV6-5; len: 15; d_gene: -; abundance: -; CDR3aa: CASSYSAWGAYEQYF; CDR3nt: TGTGCCAGCAGTTACTCAGCGTGGGGGGCCTACGAGCAGTACTTC
j_gene: TRBJ2-7; v_gene: TRBV6-5; len: 14; d_gene: -; abundance: -; CDR3aa: CASRSSGNPHEQYF; CDR3nt: TGTGCCAGCAGGTCCAGCGGAAACCCCCACGAGCAGTACTTC
j_gene: TRBJ2-2; v_gene: TRBV15; len: 16; d_gene: TRBD1; abundance: -; CDR3aa: CATSRAGTGGLGELFF; CDR3nt: TGTGCCACCAGCAGAGCTGGGACAGGGGGCCTCGGGGAGCTGTTTTTT
j_gene: TRBJ1-4; v_gene: TRBV18; len: 16; d_gene: -; abundance: -; CDR3aa: CASSPTLVATNEKLFF; CDR3nt: TGTGCCAGCTCACCTACCCTAGTTGCAACTAATGAAAAACTGTTTTTT
j_gene: TRBJ1-1; v_gene: TRBV21-1; len: 14; d_gene: -; abundance: -; CDR3aa: CASSKVQGRVEAFF; CDR3nt: TGTGCCAGCAGCAAAGTGCAGGGCAGGGTTGAAGCTTTCTTT
j_gene: TRBJ2-7; v_gene: TRBV7-9; len: 14; d_gene: TRBD2; abundance: -; CDR3aa: CASSFGGGAYEQYF; CDR3nt: TGTGCCAGCAGCTTCGGTGGGGGGGCCTACGAGCAGTACTTC
j_gene: TRBJ1-1; v_gene: TRBV7-9; len: 13; d_gene: -; abundance: once; CDR3aa: CASSLFGQFEAFF; CDR3nt: TGTGCCAGCAGCCTCTTCGGACAGTTTGAAGCTTTCTTT
j_gene: TRBJ2-5; v_gene: TRBV10-2; len: 15; d_gene: TRBD1; abundance: -; CDR3aa: CASRASRGYQETQYF; CDR3nt: TGCGCCAGCAGGGCCTCCAGGGGGTACCAAGAGACCCAGTACTTC
j_gene: TRBJ1-2; v_gene: TRBV27; len: 14; d_gene: -; abundance: -; CDR3aa: CASRPVGLGYGYTF; CDR3nt: TGTGCCAGCAGACCCGTGGGACTAGGCTATGGCTACACCTTC
j_gene: TRBJ2-2; v_gene: TRBV10-2; len: 17; d_gene: -; abundance: -; CDR3aa: CASSAGQRFANTGELFF; CDR3nt: TGCGCCAGCAGTGCCGGACAGCGGTTCGCGAACACCGGGGAGCTGTTTTTT
j_gene: TRBJ1-1; v_gene: TRBV2; len: 15; d_gene: -; abundance: -; CDR3aa: CASSEARRTNTEAFF; CDR3nt: TGTGCCAGCAGTGAAGCAAGACGGACAAACACTGAAGCTTTCTTT
j_gene: TRBJ2-7; v_gene: TRBV5-1; len: 14; d_gene: -; abundance: -; CDR3aa: CASSLVGLTYEQYF; CDR3nt: TGCGCCAGCAGCTTGGTGGGACTTACATACGAGCAGTACTTC
j_gene: TRBJ1-1; v_gene: TRBV6-1; len: 15; d_gene: TRBD1; abundance: -; CDR3aa: CASRPYDRGSTEAFF; CDR3nt: TGTGCCAGCAGACCTTACGACAGGGGTAGTACTGAAGCTTTCTTT
j_gene: TRBJ2-3; v_gene: TRBV5-4; len: 15; d_gene: -; abundance: -; CDR3aa: CAISLLGGGTDTQYF; CDR3nt: TGTGCCATTTCTCTGCTGGGGGGTGGTACAGATACGCAGTATTTT
j_gene: TRBJ1-2; v_gene: TRBV30; len: 14; d_gene: -; abundance: -; CDR3aa: CAWSVLGRNYGYTF; CDR3nt: TGTGCCTGGAGTGTACTCGGGAGGAACTATGGCTACACCTTC
j_gene: TRBJ1-1; v_gene: TRBV13; len: 14; d_gene: -; abundance: few; CDR3aa: CASSFTRPNTEAFF; CDR3nt: TGTGCCAGCAGCTTCACCAGGCCGAACACTGAAGCTTTCTTT
j_gene: TRBJ1-4; v_gene: TRBV2; len: 15; d_gene: -; abundance: once; CDR3aa: CASSERGRINEKLFF; CDR3nt: TGTGCCAGCAGTGAGAGGGGACGGATCAATGAAAAACTGTTTTTT
j_gene: TRBJ2-7; v_gene: TRBV28; len: 15; d_gene: -; abundance: -; CDR3aa: CASSLMGALRGEQYF; CDR3nt: TGTGCCAGCAGTTTAATGGGGGCGCTTAGGGGTGAGCAGTACTTC
j_gene: TRBJ2-5; v_gene: TRBV6-6; len: 15; d_gene: TRBD2; abundance: -; CDR3aa: CASSRGGKREETQYF; CDR3nt: TGTGCCAGCAGCCGGGGGGGCAAACGCGAGGAGACCCAGTACTTC
j_gene: TRBJ1-1; v_gene: TRBV18; len: 21; d_gene: TRBD1; abundance: -; CDR3aa: CASSPQEVRATGGAGTEAAFF; CDR3nt: TGTGCCAGCTCACCACAGGAGGTGCGGGCAACAGGGGGCGCGGGGACTGAAGCGGCTTTCTTT
j_gene: TRBJ1-3; v_gene: TRBV7-9; len: 17; d_gene: -; abundance: -; CDR3aa: CASSFANKQGLGNTIYF; CDR3nt: TGTGCCAGCAGCTTCGCGAACAAACAGGGTTTGGGAAACACCATATATTTT
j_gene: TRBJ1-1; v_gene: TRBV9; len: 15; d_gene: TRBD1; abundance: few; CDR3aa: CASSVDGQGLTEAFF; CDR3nt: TGTGCCAGCAGCGTAGACGGACAGGGTTTAACTGAAGCTTTCTTT
j_gene: TRBJ2-5; v_gene: TRBV14; len: 14; d_gene: -; abundance: -; CDR3aa: CASRAEDRKETQYF; CDR3nt: TGTGCCAGCAGGGCGGAGGACCGAAAAGAGACCCAGTACTTC
j_gene: TRBJ2-7; v_gene: TRBV7-9; len: 15; d_gene: -; abundance: once; CDR3aa: CASSARTAPNYEQYF; CDR3nt: TGTGCCAGCAGCGCGAGGACAGCGCCTAACTACGAGCAGTACTTC
j_gene: TRBJ2-3; v_gene: TRBV5-4; len: 14; d_gene: -; abundance: -; CDR3aa: CASSRGPAGDTQYF; CDR3nt: TGTGCCAGCTCCCGAGGCCCCGCGGGAGATACGCAGTATTTT
j_gene: TRBJ1-2; v_gene: TRBV29-1; len: 12; d_gene: -; abundance: -; CDR3aa: CSVEGTVYGYTF; CDR3nt: TGCAGCGTTGAAGGGACAGTGTATGGCTACACCTTC
j_gene: TRBJ2-7; v_gene: TRBV6-1; len: 14; d_gene: -; abundance: -; CDR3aa: CASRIGRGAYEQYF; CDR3nt: TGTGCCAGCAGGATCGGCAGGGGGGCCTACGAGCAGTACTTC
j_gene: TRBJ2-7; v_gene: TRBV30; len: 15; d_gene: TRBD1; abundance: -; CDR3aa: CAWSPPYRGRYEQYF; CDR3nt: TGTGCCTGGAGTCCCCCTTACAGGGGCAGGTACGAGCAGTACTTC
j_gene: TRBJ1-1; v_gene: TRBV18; len: 16; d_gene: -; abundance: -; CDR3aa: CASLTRGIGLRTEAFF; CDR3nt: TGTGCCAGCCTCACTAGGGGGATTGGTCTACGCACTGAAGCTTTCTTT
j_gene: TRBJ2-3; v_gene: TRBV6-1; len: 13; d_gene: -; abundance: -; CDR3aa: CASSEFVADTQYF; CDR3nt: TGTGCCAGCAGTGAATTCGTCGCAGATACGCAGTATTTT
j_gene: TRBJ2-1; v_gene: TRBV6-5; len: 16; d_gene: TRBD2; abundance: -; CDR3aa: CASSYSSGEGLFEQFF; CDR3nt: TGTGCCAGCAGTTACTCTTCGGGGGAGGGCCTGTTTGAGCAGTTCTTC
j_gene: TRBJ2-1; v_gene: TRBV4-2; len: 16; d_gene: -; abundance: once; CDR3aa: CASSQEAAEVKRGQFF; CDR3nt: TGTGCCAGCAGCCAAGAAGCAGCGGAGGTGAAGAGGGGACAGTTCTTC
j_gene: TRBJ2-1; v_gene: TRBV4-1; len: 14; d_gene: -; abundance: -; CDR3aa: CASSQARVADEQFF; CDR3nt: TGCGCCAGCAGCCAGGCACGGGTCGCGGATGAGCAGTTCTTC
j_gene: TRBJ1-4; v_gene: TRBV5-6; len: 15; d_gene: -; abundance: once; CDR3aa: CASSAQTEWNEKLFF; CDR3nt: TGTGCCAGCAGCGCACAGACAGAGTGGAATGAAAAACTGTTTTTT
j_gene: TRBJ2-7; v_gene: TRBV4-1; len: 14; d_gene: TRBD2; abundance: -; CDR3aa: CASSQRAGVGEQYF; CDR3nt: TGCGCCAGCAGCCAACGAGCGGGAGTCGGCGAGCAGTACTTC
j_gene: TRBJ1-1; v_gene: TRBV25-1; len: 15; d_gene: -; abundance: -; CDR3aa: CASSEWYGGGTEAFF; CDR3nt: TGTGCCAGCAGTGAATGGTACGGGGGCGGCACTGAAGCTTTCTTT
j_gene: TRBJ2-5; v_gene: TRBV29-1; len: 15; d_gene: TRBD2; abundance: -; CDR3aa: CSASGTSGMAETQYF; CDR3nt: TGCAGCGCCTCTGGGACTAGCGGGATGGCCGAGACCCAGTACTTC
j_gene: TRBJ2-1; v_gene: TRBV7-3; len: 15; d_gene: TRBD2; abundance: -; CDR3aa: CASSPSGSPYNEQFF; CDR3nt: TGTGCCAGCAGCCCGAGCGGGAGTCCCTACAATGAGCAGTTCTTC
j_gene: TRBJ2-3; v_gene: TRBV4-1; len: 17; d_gene: TRBD2; abundance: -; CDR3aa: CASSQDLGRGATNTQYF; CDR3nt: TGCGCCAGCAGCCAAGATCTAGGGAGGGGAGCAACGAATACGCAGTATTTT
j_gene: TRBJ2-3; v_gene: TRBV30; len: 17; d_gene: -; abundance: -; CDR3aa: CAWSSRRLRTSTDTQYF; CDR3nt: TGTGCCTGGAGTTCCCGCCGACTGAGAACTAGCACAGATACGCAGTATTTT
j_gene: TRBJ1-2; v_gene: TRBV6-1; len: 12; d_gene: -; abundance: -; CDR3aa: CASREGRRGYTF; CDR3nt: TGTGCCAGCAGGGAGGGGAGGAGAGGCTACACCTTC